One sample yielded the 12 T cell receptor beta chains listed below, sequenced in a study of CXCR3-negative and CXCR3-positive naive CD8 T cells. Overall study findings and caveats: Greater hydrophobicity was found in TRB CDR3s of CXCR3-positive naive cells than of CXCR3-negative naive cells.

No antigen has been assigned to these receptors. Through 5' RACE with UMI labels, the TRB cDNA libraries were prepared. TCRdb reanalyzed the 5' RACE reads, giving one entry per CDR3 protein sequence and no DNA. The table lists 150,000 or so distinct CDR3 sequences. Sequencing was performed on naive CXCR3+ CD8+ T cells from blood. Described subset: CD45RO-CCR7+CD27+CD95- naive CD8+ T cells expressing CXCR3 (TNR3+). These TCRs come from a human donor in good health. Some clones in this sample may be carry-over from other donors' samples.

The chain joins TRBV12-3 or TRBV12-4 to TRBJ2-3; the TCRdb D gene call, TRBD2, has no DNA to confirm it. The CDR3 spans 16 residues. CDR3 in amino acids: CASSKTSGGATDTQYF.

The genes are TRBV4-1 and TRBJ2-1. The CDR3 contains 14 residues. CDR1 MGHRA and CDR2 YSYEKL come from the germline V gene. CDR3 loop: CASSLAVEYNEQFF.

The chain links TRBV20-1 to TRBJ2-1; the D gene TCRdb calls, TRBD1, cannot be checked with no DNA. The germline V gene has CDR1 DFQATT and CDR2 SNEGSKA (reference sequence). This CDR3 comprises 15 residues. This CDR3 reads CSAIGPADTSNEQFF.

The genes are TRBV9 and TRBJ2-1; TCRdb lists TRBD1, though no DNA is available to test this call. Germline CDR1 and CDR2: SGDLS and YYNGEE. This CDR3 comprises 15 residues. CDR3: CASSPPGRGSNEQFF.

The V and J genes are TRBV7-6 and TRBJ2-3. The CDR3 is made up of 19 amino acids. Germline V gene lookup returns CDR1 SGHVS and CDR2 FNYEAQ. CDR3 protein: CASSLAVLGVGTSTDTQYF. Full variable domain (missing parts from reference TRBV7-6 and TRBJ2-3): GAGVSQSPRYKVTKRGQDVALRCDPISGHVSLYWYRQALGQGPEFLTYFNYEAQQDKSGLPNDRFSAERPEGSISTLTIQRTEQRDSAMYRCASSLAVLGVGTSTDTQYFGPGTRLTVL.

The V call is TRBV29-1, the J call TRBJ2-7; as DNA is missing, the TRBD1 call by TCRdb cannot be tested. The germline CDR1 and CDR2 sequences are SQVTM and ANQGSEA. The CDR3 loop spans 14 amino acids. The CDR3 loop is CSVVPGGGAYEQYF.

V and J are TRBV5-5 and TRBJ2-1; the TCRdb call, TRBD2, lacks DNA for checking. The CDR3 extends over 14 amino acids. Per the germline V gene, CDR1 is SGHKS and CDR2 is YYEKEE (reference sequence). Here the CDR3 reads CASSADYVRDEQFF.

The chain carries TRBV29-1 and TRBJ2-3. The V gene's germline CDR1 is SQVTM and CDR2 ANQGSEA. The CDR3 has 14 amino acids. The CDR3 spells CSVAEIKSTDTQYF.

The chain combines TRBV29-1 with TRBJ2-7; with no DNA, the TCRdb D assignment of TRBD1 cannot be verified. This CDR3 comprises 13 residues. The V gene's germline CDR1 is SQVTM and CDR2 ANQGSEA. CDR3 residues: CSVRDSRSYEQYF.

This chain links TRBV28 with TRBJ1-2. The germline V gene encodes CDR1 MDHEN and CDR2 SYDVKM. The CDR3 runs to 16 residues. CDR3 sequence reads: CANSTWGQEGNYGYTF.

This chain connects TRBV9 to TRBJ2-7; TCRdb outputs TRBD1, but without DNA this stays unchecked. From germline, CDR1 is SGDLS and CDR2 YYNGEE. The CDR3 has 15 amino acids. The CDR3: CASSVDGTGTYEQYF.

The CDR3 spells CASSPSPSPYEQYF. The chain has TRBV5-4 and TRBJ2-7; TCRdb's assignment of TRBD2 cannot be checked, as there is no DNA. CDR3 length: 14 amino acids. Germline values: CDR1 SGHNT, CDR2 YYREEE (reference sequence).